These T cell receptor beta chains were read from a single sample in a study of shared clonotypes between healthy human individuals. TCRdb's table, derived via immunoSEQ multiplex PCR, lists solely in-frame clones and lacks some. There are about 2.2 million clones in the sample; about 94% occur only once, and 1.5% to 2% lies in the top ten. The specimen sequenced was naive CD8+ T cells from PBMCs. The receptors come from a man younger than 35 in good health. Some clones in this sample may be carry-over from other donors' samples. The CDR3 runs from the conserved cysteine through the conserved F or W. The D gene is left open where the match is weak. A clone size is listed for some rows: how often the clone was seen (once, few, many), or a class if it is expanded.

D,size,J,V,DNA,CDR3
NA,NA,TRBJ2-1,TRBV5-1,TGCGCCAGCAGCTACGGGACACTCAATGAGCAGTTCTTC,CASSYGTLNEQFF
NA,NA,TRBJ2-1,TRBV7-3,TGTGCCAGCAGTCCCGATGGACTACTGGGGAATGAGCAGTTCTTC,CASSPDGLLGNEQFF
NA,NA,TRBJ2-1,TRBV9,TGTGCCAGCAGCGTAGACTCAACAGAGCAGTTCTTC,CASSVDSTEQFF
NA,NA,TRBJ2-6,TRBV21-1,TGTGCCAGCAGCAAAGCGCAAGGGACAGGGAGCTCTGGGGCCAACGTCCTGACTTTC,CASSKAQGTGSSGANVLTF
NA,once,TRBJ1-1,TRBV10-3,TGTGCCATCAGTGAGTCAGGGTCTGCCACTGAAGCTTTCTTT,CAISESGSATEAFF
NA,NA,TRBJ2-7,TRBV5-4,TGTGCCAGCAGCTTGGGGTGGGGAGAGCTGGTCGAGCAGTACTTC,CASSLGWGELVEQYF
NA,few,TRBJ1-1,TRBV28,TGTGCCAGCAGTCTCCCGGAGGGCTGGAACACTGAAGCTTTCTTT,CASSLPEGWNTEAFF
TRBD1,NA,TRBJ2-1,TRBV6-5,TGTGCCAGCAGCACCCGGGACAGCTACAATGAGCAGTTCTTC,CASSTRDSYNEQFF
NA,NA,TRBJ2-7,TRBV6-6,TGTGCCAGCAGAATCGACAGGCCGTACGAGCAGTACTTC,CASRIDRPYEQYF
TRBD1,few,TRBJ1-5,TRBV27,TGTGCCAGCAGTTTAGTAGGGACAGGTGATCAGCCCCAGCATTTT,CASSLVGTGDQPQHF
NA,once,TRBJ2-7,TRBV28,TGTGCCAGCACTCGTTTCGGCGAGGAGCAGTACTTC,CASTRFGEEQYF
NA,NA,TRBJ2-1,TRBV6-5,TGTGCCAGCAGTTACTCGACGGGTCGAAATGAGCAGTTCTTC,CASSYSTGRNEQFF
TRBD1,NA,TRBJ1-3,TRBV2,TGTGCCAGCAGTAGGGGCAGGGGGCAGGGAAACACCATATATTTT,CASSRGRGQGNTIYF
TRBD2,NA,TRBJ2-7,TRBV6-4,TGTGCCAGCAATACTAGCGGGAGCCCATACGAGCAGTACTTC,CASNTSGSPYEQYF
NA,once,TRBJ2-3,TRBV11-2,TGTGCCAGCAGCCCCGCGGATTCCAGCGGCGGAGATACGCAGTATTTT,CASSPADSSGGDTQYF
NA,NA,TRBJ2-1,TRBV5-1,TGCGCCAGCAGCTCTATAGGATCAAGTCCCTACAATGAGCAGTTCTTC,CASSSIGSSPYNEQFF
NA,NA,TRBJ2-3,TRBV30,TGTGCCTGGAGTGTACCGGAGCGGTATAAAACAGATACGCAGTATTTT,CAWSVPERYKTDTQYF
TRBD1,NA,TRBJ2-2,TRBV11-2,TGTGCCAGCAGCCCCGGACAGGGAGGCGACGGGGAGCTGTTTTTT,CASSPGQGGDGELFF
NA,NA,TRBJ2-1,TRBV6-1,TGTGCCAGCAGTGAAAACCCCACTTGGGGGGAGCAGTTCTTC,CASSENPTWGEQFF
TRBD2,NA,TRBJ2-1,TRBV5-6,TGTGCCAGCAGCACCATAGCGGGACTATCCTACAATGAGCAGTTCTTC,CASSTIAGLSYNEQFF
NA,NA,TRBJ2-4,TRBV7-8,TGTGCCAGCAGCTTGGGTTTTGGGTTGGCCAAAAACATTCAGTACTTC,CASSLGFGLAKNIQYF
TRBD2,once,TRBJ2-1,TRBV7-8,TGTGCCAGCATAGCGGGAGGGATAAGCTCCTACAATGAGCAGTTCTTC,CASIAGGISSYNEQFF
NA,NA,TRBJ1-2,TRBV12-1,TGTGCCAGCAGCTTTGTCGAGGCAAACAGGCTCTACGGTCTCGGCTACACCTTC,CASSFVEANRLYGLGYTF
TRBD1,NA,TRBJ2-3,TRBV11-2,TGTGCCAGCAGCGTTCGCGGGACAGGGACCGATACGCAGTATTTT,CASSVRGTGTDTQYF
NA,NA,TRBJ1-4,TRBV9,TGTGCCAGCAGCGCCCGACAGGACTCTAATGAAAAACTGTTTTTT,CASSARQDSNEKLFF
NA,few,TRBJ1-1,TRBV27,TGTGCCAGCAGTCCCCGCCCGAACACTGAAGCTTTCTTT,CASSPRPNTEAFF
TRBD2,NA,TRBJ2-7,TRBV29-1,TGCAGCGTTGGGGGGAGAGGCGGGAGGTACTACGAGCAGTACTTC,CSVGGRGGRYYEQYF
TRBD1,NA,TRBJ2-1,TRBV11-2,TGTGCCAGCAGCTTGTCCGGGACAGGGGGGGATGAGCAGTTCTTC,CASSLSGTGGDEQFF
NA,NA,TRBJ2-7,TRBV5-6,TGTGCCAGCAGCCTTACAGAGTCCTACGAGCAGTACTTC,CASSLTESYEQYF